The 6 T cell receptor beta chains below come from one sample, sequenced in a study of shared clonotypes between healthy human individuals. Sequencing was performed with immunoSEQ multiplex PCR; in TCRdb, only in-frame clones are kept and a portion is missing. This sample has fewer than 1.4 million clones, with 78% found just once. The sequencing input was memory CD4+ T cells from PBMCs. Subset noted: CD45RA-negative fraction. These TCRs come from a man aged 18-30 years in good health. Some clones in this sample may be carry-over from other donors' samples.

The chain joins TRBV7-9 to TRBJ2-2, with D perhaps TRBD2 (5 bases). Per the germline V gene, CDR1 is SEHNR and CDR2 is FQNEAQ (reference sequence). Trimming took off 1 base at V and 4 bases at J, with 13 bases between the two ends. The CDR3 sequence is 16 residues long. CDR3 residues: CASSLVAGHPTGELFF. The CDR3 DNA follows: TGTGCCAGCAGCTTAGTCGCGGGCCACCCCACCGGGGAGCTGTTTTTT.

V and J are TRBV19 and TRBJ1-1, with a weak D call TRBD1 (6 bases). Looked up from germline, CDR1 is LNHDA and CDR2 is SQIVND (reference sequence). V was trimmed by 7 bases and J by 0 bases, leaving 21 bases between them. This CDR3 is built from 17 residues. The DNA for the CDR3 is TGTGCCAGTACCTTCACCGGGACACCTCCCTTGAACACTGAAGCTTTCTTT. Translated: CASTFTGTPPLNTEAFF.

The gene calls are TRBV6-1 and TRBJ1-5; D remains ambiguous. Germline V gives CDR1 MNHNS, CDR2 SASEGT. There are 13 residues in the CDR3. V was cut by 7 bases and J by 6 bases, with 13 bases left in between. The CDR3 is CASTIGRVQPQHF. CDR3 in DNA: TGTGCCAGCACCATAGGGCGGGTTCAGCCCCAGCATTTT.

The CDR3 coding sequence is TGCAGCGTTGAGGTGCAGGGAACCATGAACACTGAAGCTTTCTTT. The encoded protein is CSVEVQGTMNTEAFF. The V and J genes are TRBV29-1 and TRBJ1-1, with D perhaps TRBD1 (5 bases). Trimming shortened V by 3 bases and J by 0 bases, and 14 bases separated the two germline ends. The CDR3 is 15 amino acids. The germline gives CDR1 SQVTM, CDR2 ANQGSEA.

This clone turned up a few times. This rearrangement joins TRBV7-9 to TRBJ1-1, with 7 bases matching TRBD1. V trimming: 1 base; J trimming: 7 bases; junction bases outside the gene matches: 9. Germline CDR1 reads SEHNR; CDR2 reads FQNEAQ (reference sequence). The CDR3 covers 15 residues. In nucleotides, the CDR3 is TGTGCCAGCAGCTTAGAGGGGGCTTTGCTTCTTGAAGCTTTCTTT. Translated: CASSLEGALLLEAFF.

This chain uses TRBV4-3 with TRBJ2-1; D possibly matches TRBD1 or TRBD2 (8 bases each). From germline, CDR1 is LGHNA and CDR2 YSLEER. V dropped 3 bases and J dropped 3 bases, with 18 bases sitting between them. The CDR3 consists of 17 residues. The CDR3 loop reads CASSHGQGSGGYNEQFF. In DNA, the CDR3 is TGCGCCAGCAGCCATGGACAGGGCAGCGGGGGCTACAATGAGCAGTTCTTC.